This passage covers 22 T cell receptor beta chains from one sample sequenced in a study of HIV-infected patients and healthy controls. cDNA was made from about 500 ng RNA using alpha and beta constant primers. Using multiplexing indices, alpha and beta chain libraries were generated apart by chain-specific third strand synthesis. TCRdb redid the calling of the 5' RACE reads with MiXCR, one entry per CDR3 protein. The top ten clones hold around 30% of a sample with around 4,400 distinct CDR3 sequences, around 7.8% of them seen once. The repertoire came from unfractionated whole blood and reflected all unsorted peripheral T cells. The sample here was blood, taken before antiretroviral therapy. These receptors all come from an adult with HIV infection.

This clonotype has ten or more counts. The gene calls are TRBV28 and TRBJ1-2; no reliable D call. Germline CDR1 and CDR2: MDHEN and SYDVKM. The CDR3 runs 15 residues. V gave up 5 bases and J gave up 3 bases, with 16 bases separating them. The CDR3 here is CASSINRDEDYGYTF. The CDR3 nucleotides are TGTGCCAGCAGTATAAACAGAGACGAGGACTATGGCTACACCTTC.

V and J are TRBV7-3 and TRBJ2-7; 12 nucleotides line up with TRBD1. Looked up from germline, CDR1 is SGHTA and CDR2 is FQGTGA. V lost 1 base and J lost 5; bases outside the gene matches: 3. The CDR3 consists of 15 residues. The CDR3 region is CASSLIGTGGHEQYF. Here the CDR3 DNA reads TGTGCCAGCAGCTTAATCGGGACAGGGGGCCACGAGCAGTACTTC.

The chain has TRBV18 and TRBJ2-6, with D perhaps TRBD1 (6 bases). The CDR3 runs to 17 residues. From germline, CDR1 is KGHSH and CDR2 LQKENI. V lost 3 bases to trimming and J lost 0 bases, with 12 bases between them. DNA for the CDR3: TGTGCCAGCTCACCCTCGACAGGCAGCTCTGGGGCCAACGTCCTGACTTTC. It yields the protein CASSPSTGSSGANVLTF.

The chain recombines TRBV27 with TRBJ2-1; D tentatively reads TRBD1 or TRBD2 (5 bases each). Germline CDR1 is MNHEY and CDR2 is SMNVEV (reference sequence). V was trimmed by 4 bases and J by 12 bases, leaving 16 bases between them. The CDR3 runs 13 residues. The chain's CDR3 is CASSSWTGGLQFF. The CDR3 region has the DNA TGTGCCAGCAGTTCCTGGACTGGGGGATTGCAGTTCTTC.

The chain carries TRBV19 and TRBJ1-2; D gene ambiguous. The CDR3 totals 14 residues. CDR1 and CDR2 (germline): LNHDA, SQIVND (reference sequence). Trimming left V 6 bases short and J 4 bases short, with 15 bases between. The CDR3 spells CASSTRATPYGYTF. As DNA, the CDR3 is TGTGCCAGTAGCACTCGGGCCACCCCCTATGGCTACACCTTC.

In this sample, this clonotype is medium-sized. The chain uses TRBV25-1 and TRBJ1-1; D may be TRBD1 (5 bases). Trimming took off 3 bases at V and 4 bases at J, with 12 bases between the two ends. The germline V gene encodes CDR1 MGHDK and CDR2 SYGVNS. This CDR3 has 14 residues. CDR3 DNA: TGTGCCAGCAGTGACGGGGGGTTGATCACTGAAGCTTTCTTT. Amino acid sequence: CASSDGGLITEAFF.

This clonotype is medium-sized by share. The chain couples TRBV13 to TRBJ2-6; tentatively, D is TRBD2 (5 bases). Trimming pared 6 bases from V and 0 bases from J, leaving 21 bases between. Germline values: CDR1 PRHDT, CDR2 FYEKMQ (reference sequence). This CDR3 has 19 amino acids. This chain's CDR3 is CASRWKGEGLNSGANVLTF. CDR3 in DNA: TGTGCCAGCAGGTGGAAGGGTGAGGGCCTAAACTCTGGGGCCAACGTCCTGACTTTC.

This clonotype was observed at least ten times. The CDR3 sequence is CASSLGRHRGIEKLFF. The DNA for the CDR3 is TGTGCCAGCAGTTTAGGCAGACACAGGGGTATTGAAAAACTGTTTTTT. The genes are TRBV28 and TRBJ1-4; 7 bases map to TRBD1. V gave up 2 bases and J gave up 7 bases; unmatched junction bases: 10. Germline loops: CDR1 MDHEN, CDR2 SYDVKM. The CDR3 sequence is 16 residues long.

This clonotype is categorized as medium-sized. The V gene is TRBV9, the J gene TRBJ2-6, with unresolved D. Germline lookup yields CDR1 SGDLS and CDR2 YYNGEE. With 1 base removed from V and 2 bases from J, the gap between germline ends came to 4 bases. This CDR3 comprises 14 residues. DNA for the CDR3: TGTGCCAGCAGCGTAAGCCCTGGGGCCAACGTCCTGACTTTC. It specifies CASSVSPGANVLTF.

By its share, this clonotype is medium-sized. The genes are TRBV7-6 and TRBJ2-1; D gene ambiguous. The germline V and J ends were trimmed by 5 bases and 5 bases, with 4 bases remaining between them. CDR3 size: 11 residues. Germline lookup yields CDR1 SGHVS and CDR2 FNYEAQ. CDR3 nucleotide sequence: TGTGCCAGCAGCCACGACAATGAGCAGTTCTTC. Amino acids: CASSHDNEQFF.

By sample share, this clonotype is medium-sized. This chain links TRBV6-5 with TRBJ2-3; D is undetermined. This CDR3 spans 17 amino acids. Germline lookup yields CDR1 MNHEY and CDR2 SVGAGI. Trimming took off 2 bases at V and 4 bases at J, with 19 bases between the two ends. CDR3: CASSYPPRAKKADTQYF. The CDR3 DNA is TGTGCCAGCAGTTACCCCCCCCGGGCCAAGAAAGCAGATACGCAGTATTTT.

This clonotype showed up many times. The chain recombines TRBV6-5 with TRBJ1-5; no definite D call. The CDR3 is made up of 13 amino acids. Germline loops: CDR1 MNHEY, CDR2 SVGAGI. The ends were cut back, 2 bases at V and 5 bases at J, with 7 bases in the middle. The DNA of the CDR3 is TGTGCCAGCAGTTACAACGGCGATCAGCCCCAGCATTTT. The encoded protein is CASSYNGDQPQHF.

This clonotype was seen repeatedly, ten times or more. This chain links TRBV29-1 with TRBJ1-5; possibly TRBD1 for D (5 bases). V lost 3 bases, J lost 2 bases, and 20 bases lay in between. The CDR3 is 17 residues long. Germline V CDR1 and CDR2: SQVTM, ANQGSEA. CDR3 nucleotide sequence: TGCAGCGTTGACACCCGCCGGTCAGGGAGGGGCAATCAGCCCCAGCATTTT. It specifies CSVDTRRSGRGNQPQHF.

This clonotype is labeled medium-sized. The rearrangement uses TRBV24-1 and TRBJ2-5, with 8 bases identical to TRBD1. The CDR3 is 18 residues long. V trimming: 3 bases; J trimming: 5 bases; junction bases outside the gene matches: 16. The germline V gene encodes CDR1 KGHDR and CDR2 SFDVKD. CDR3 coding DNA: TGTGCCACCAGTGATCGCGATCCAGGGGGCGCAGGACGGGAGACCCAGTACTTC. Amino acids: CATSDRDPGGAGRETQYF.

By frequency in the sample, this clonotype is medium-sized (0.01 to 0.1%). This CDR3 is CASSSNPGSADTQYF. CDR3 nucleotide sequence: TGTGCCAGCAGCTCAAATCCAGGGTCTGCTGATACGCAGTATTTT. This chain uses TRBV13 with TRBJ2-3; D is perhaps TRBD1 (5 bases). The germline gives CDR1 PRHDT, CDR2 FYEKMQ (reference sequence). The CDR3 is 15 residues long. V was clipped by 4 bases and J by 6 bases, with 17 bases between them.

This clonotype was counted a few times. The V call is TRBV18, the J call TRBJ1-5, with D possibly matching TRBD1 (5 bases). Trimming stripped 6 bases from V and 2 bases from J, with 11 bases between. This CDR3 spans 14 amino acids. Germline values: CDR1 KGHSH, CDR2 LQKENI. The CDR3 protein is CASSPGGGNQPQHF. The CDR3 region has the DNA TGTGCCAGCTCCCCGGGGGGGGGCAATCAGCCCCAGCATTTT. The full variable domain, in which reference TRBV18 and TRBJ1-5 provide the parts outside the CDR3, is NAGVMQNPRHLVRRRGQEARLRCSPMKGHSHVYWYRQLPEEGLKFMVYLQKENIIDESGMPKERFSAEFPKEGPSILRIQQVVRGDSAAYFCASSPGGGNQPQHFGDGTRLSIL.

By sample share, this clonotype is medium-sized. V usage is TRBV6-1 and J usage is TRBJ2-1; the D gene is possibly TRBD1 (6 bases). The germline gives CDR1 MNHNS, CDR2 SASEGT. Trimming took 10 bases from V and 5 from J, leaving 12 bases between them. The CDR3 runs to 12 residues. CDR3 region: CATARDNNEQFF. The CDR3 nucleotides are TGTGCCACCGCCCGGGACAACAATGAGCAGTTCTTC.

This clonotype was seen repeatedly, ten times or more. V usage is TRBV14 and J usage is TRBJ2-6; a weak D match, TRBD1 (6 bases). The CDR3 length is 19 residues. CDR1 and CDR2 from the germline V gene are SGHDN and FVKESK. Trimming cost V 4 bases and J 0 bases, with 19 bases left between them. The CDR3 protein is CASSPTQGYPLSGANVLTF. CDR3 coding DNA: TGTGCCAGCAGCCCCACACAGGGATACCCTCTCTCTGGGGCCAACGTCCTGACTTTC.

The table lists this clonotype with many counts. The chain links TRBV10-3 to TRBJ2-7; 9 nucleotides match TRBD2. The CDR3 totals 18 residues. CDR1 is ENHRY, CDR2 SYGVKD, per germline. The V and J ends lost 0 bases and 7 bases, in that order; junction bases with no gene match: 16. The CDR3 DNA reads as TGTGCCATCAGTGAGTCGACGGCTAGCGGGGTACTGTTAGGGGAGCAGTACTTC. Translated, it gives CAISESTASGVLLGEQYF.

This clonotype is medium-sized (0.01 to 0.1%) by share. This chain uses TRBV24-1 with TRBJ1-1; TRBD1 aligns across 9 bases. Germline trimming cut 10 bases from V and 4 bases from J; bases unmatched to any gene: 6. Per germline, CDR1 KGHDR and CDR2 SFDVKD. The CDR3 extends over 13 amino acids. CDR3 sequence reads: CATKGQGGTEAFF. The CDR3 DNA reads TGTGCCACGAAGGGACAGGGTGGCACTGAAGCTTTCTTT.

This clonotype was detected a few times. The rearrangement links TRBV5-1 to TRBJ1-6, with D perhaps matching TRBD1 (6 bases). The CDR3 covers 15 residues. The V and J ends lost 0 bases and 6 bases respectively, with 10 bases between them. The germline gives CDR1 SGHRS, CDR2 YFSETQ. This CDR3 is CASSLARGTNSPLHF. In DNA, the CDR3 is TGCGCCAGCAGCTTGGCGAGGGGGACTAATTCACCCCTCCACTTT.

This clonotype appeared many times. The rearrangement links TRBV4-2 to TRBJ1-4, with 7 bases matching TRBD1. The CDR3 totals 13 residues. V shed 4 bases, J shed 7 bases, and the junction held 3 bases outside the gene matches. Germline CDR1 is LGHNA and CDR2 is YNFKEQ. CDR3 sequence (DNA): TGTGCCAGCAGCCGGGACAGCAGTGAAAAACTGTTTTTT. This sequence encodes CASSRDSSEKLFF.